This TCR beta chain is drawn from a study of beta chain features in type 1 diabetes. Isolated RNA was reverse transcribed in full, so expressed TCRB transcripts were sequenced. Profiled with immunoSEQ multiplex PCR; TCRdb holds only in-frame clones, not every one. In the table there are 450,000 to 600,000 clones, around 30% of which are singletons. V was pared by 4 bases and J by 5 bases, with 5 bases of the junction left unmatched. The CDR3 is 16 amino acids. Germline values: CDR1 SGHTA, CDR2 FQGNSA. Sequenced material: naive CD4+ T cells from blood. This clonotype was obtained from a man aged 18-30 years in good health. The V call is TRBV7-2, the J call TRBJ2-1; 13 positions agree with TRBD2. In DNA, the CDR3 is TGTGCCAGCAGCTCATATGGGACTAGCGGGAACAATGAGCAGTTCTTC. This codes for CASSSYGTSGNNEQFF.